This TCR beta chain is from a study of T cells in Graves' hyperthyroidism and ophthalmopathy. This clonotype was observed at least ten times. TCR beta CDR3 sequences were amplified from RNA transcripts. RT-PCR in the first round (using the HTBI primer set) targeted the TCR CDR3. TCRdb independently ran MiXCR on the multiplex PCR reads; one entry per CDR3 protein. Counted here are over 150,000 distinct CDR3 sequences, 17% occurring once; the ten biggest clones make up over 45%. The origin of this receptor is a woman in her fifties or sixties with Graves' hyperthyroidism. Specimen: blood.

CDR3: CASSPRLGGETQYF. The CDR3 DNA is TGTGCCAGCTCACCCCGTTTGGGCGGGGAGACCCAGTACTTC. V usage is TRBV18 and J usage is TRBJ2-5; possibly TRBD2 for D (5 bases). Germline V gives CDR1 KGHSH, CDR2 LQKENI. The CDR3 has 14 residues. Deletions cut 3 bases from V and 5 bases from J, with 13 bases between.